The TCR beta chain under discussion was sequenced for a study of T cell responses to AZD1222 COVID-19 vaccine. Sequenced by immunoSEQ multiplex PCR; TCRdb stores in-frame clones only, minus some. The sample consists of some 120,000 clones, around 87% of them appearing once. About this clone: Antigen specificity is unknown.

Trimming removed 4 bases from V and 2 bases from J, with 15 bases in between. This CDR3 region has 16 residues. The germline CDR1 and CDR2 sequences are MNHEY and SVGEGT. General study findings and limits: In all cases, repertoires were sampled only after the peak T cell response. Among vaccine-associated CD4 TCRs, coverage spanned spike, with dominance at 160-218 and 743-854.

This specimen consisted of peripheral blood, obtained on day 0 of AZD1222 vaccination. The chain links TRBV6-2 or TRBV6-3 to TRBJ1-5; possible D gene TRBD1, 5 bases. The receptor's source is an adult in good health. CDR3 DNA sequence: TGTGCCAGCAGTTCCCTCAGGGTTAGGGGCAATCAGCCCCAGCATTTT. Its translation is CASSSLRVRGNQPQHF.